This TCR beta chain was captured by sequencing in a study of T-cell reconstitution after alpha-beta-depleted transplantation in children. Overall study results and limits: It was surviving recipient T cells and thymic progenitors that gave some patients high TCRbeta diversity at day 60. Expanded graft clones numbering several hundred reportedly gave rise to alpha-beta T cells about two months after transplant.

To note about this clonotype: What it binds is not known.

Preparation of the TCRbeta library used unique molecular identifiers. MiXCR, run by TCRdb on the PCR reads, gives a single entry per CDR3 protein. The data hold about 980,000 distinct CDR3 sequences, with about 31% observed a single time. Trimming cost V 1 base and J 4 bases; bases outside gene matches: 11. The CDR3 sequence is 17 residues long. Germline CDR1 is DFQATT and CDR2 is SNEGSKA (reference sequence). This chain connects TRBV20-1 to TRBJ2-1, with TRBD2 identical over 9 bases. Sample: PBMCs, mostly from graft donor cells, taken 360 days after TCRalphabeta/CD19-depleted stem cell transplant. This TCR derives from a boy less than two years old who had a stem cell transplant for SCID, so the T cells may come from the graft donor. CDR3 sequence (DNA): TGCAGTGCTAGAGGGGAGATCGGCGGGGGGGGATACAATGAGCAGTTCTTC. Translation: CSARGEIGGGGYNEQFF.